This T cell receptor beta chain came from a study of blood T cell repertoires in COVID-19. Study overall: Collection of acute and convalescent COVID-19 samples took place in the United States, Italy and Spain. PBMCs, B-cell-depleted T cells, or T cells provided the cDNA or gDNA that made up the material.

Authors' methods: From reference gene primer amplification, estimates of nucleated cell counts were derived. The repertoire was sequenced with immunoSEQ multiplex PCR; TCRdb's copy has only in-frame clones and lacks some. That table supplies the V and J calls and clone size; D and trimming were determined from the DNA. The sample lists tens of thousands of clones; approximately 90% were seen once. This clone was seen a single time. This CDR3 has 14 residues. Germline-derived CDR1 and CDR2 are SGHDT and YYEEEE. The V gene lost 2 bases and the J gene lost 2 bases, with 10 bases spanning the gap. The V call is TRBV5-6, the J call TRBJ1-2; tentative D call: TRBD1 (6 bases). Sequencing was carried out using peripheral blood. This TCR derives from a woman aged 60-75 years with active COVID-19. Here the CDR3 DNA reads TGTGCCAGCAGCTTAGGGGGACGGAACTATGGCTACACCTTC. Amino acids: CASSLGGRNYGYTF.